This TCR beta chain is from a study of blood T cell repertoires in COVID-19. The overall study: T cells, B-cell-depleted T cells, or PBMCs provided the cDNA or gDNA that served as material.

Authors' processing steps: Reference gene primers were amplified, and this amplification served to estimate nucleated cell counts. Using immunoSEQ multiplex PCR, the repertoire was profiled, and TCRdb retains in-frame clones only, with some absent. V and J calls and clone size come straight from that table; D and trimming were deduced from the DNA. This sample has around 300,000 clones, with 75% to 90% found just once. The receptor comes from a woman under 40 with COVID-19, enrolled during active disease. The material sequenced was peripheral blood.

The CDR3 loop is CASSAGSGELFF. The CDR3 bases are TGTGCCAGCAGCGCGGGTTCCGGGGAGCTGTTTTTT. The chain uses TRBV9 and TRBJ2-2; no firm D call. The CDR3 is made up of 12 amino acids. V lost 3 bases and J 6 bases, leaving 6 bases between the germline ends. Germline V gives CDR1 SGDLS, CDR2 YYNGEE.